This T cell receptor (beta chain) was recorded in a study of shared clonotypes between healthy human individuals. Overall study: Each donor's CD4 naive and CD4 memory cells filled three plates apiece, CD8 naive two, and CD8 memory one.

The repertoire was sequenced with immunoSEQ multiplex PCR; TCRdb's copy has only in-frame clones and lacks some. The table records approximately 2,000,000 clones, roughly 93% of them present only once. Findings and limits, study-wide: On the whole, naive subsets had larger estimated richness than memory subsets had.

With regard to this clone: Its target is unknown.

CD45RO-negative, CCR7-positively selected cells formed the naive CD8 fraction, excluding terminally differentiated effector memory CD45RA+ cells. Trimming removed 5 bases at V and 1 base at J, with 17 bases between. Germline values: CDR1 SNHLY, CDR2 FYNNEI. This CDR3 has 16 amino acids. Sample: naive CD8+ T cells from PBMCs. The chain carries TRBV2 and TRBJ1-1; D remains ambiguous. The sequence was collected from a man aged 18 to 29 in good health. Some clones in this sample may be carry-over from other donors' samples. CDR3 sequence: CASSTEGELKNTEAFF. CDR3 bases: TGTGCCAGCAGTACCGAGGGCGAACTAAAGAACACTGAAGCTTTCTTT. Together with reference TRBV2 and TRBJ1-1, the CDR3 gives the full variable domain: EPEVTQTPSHQVTQMGQEVILRCVPISNHLYFYWYRQILGQKVEFLVSFYNNEISEKSEIFDDQFSVERPDGSNFTLKIRSTKLEDSAMYFCASSTEGELKNTEAFFGQGTRLTVV.